This passage covers 3 T cell receptor beta chains from one sample sequenced in a study of Tregs in tolerant kidney transplant recipients. Sequencing used immunoSEQ multiplex PCR; TCRdb keeps in-frame clones, though not all of them. The data show 60,000 to 65,000 clones, approximately 98% seen once. The sample consisted of Tregs from blood, taken before the transplant. These receptors all stem from a human donor who received a combined kidney and bone marrow transplant.

This rearrangement joins TRBV6-1 to TRBJ1-5; D remains ambiguous. CDR3 size: 13 residues. Germline assignment: CDR1 MNHNS and CDR2 SASEGT. Trimming shortened V by 3 bases and J by 7 bases, and 10 bases separated the two germline ends. The CDR3 nucleotides are TGTGCCAGCAGTGATCTTTACAGCCAGCCCCAGCATTTT. Its translation is CASSDLYSQPQHF.

This chain links TRBV30 with TRBJ2-1; D may be TRBD2 (6 bases). Trimming took off 5 bases at V and 1 base at J, with 12 bases between the two ends. This CDR3 has 14 amino acids. Germline V gene data show CDR1 as GTSNPN and CDR2 as SVGIG (reference sequence). CDR3 nucleotide sequence: TGTGCCTGGGCCTTAGGGAGGTCCTACAATGAGCAGTTCTTC. Amino acids: CAWALGRSYNEQFF.

The table lists this clone with a count of one. The rearrangement uses TRBV4-1 and TRBJ1-3; 9 bases are shared with TRBD1. Germline trimming cut 3 bases from V and 5 bases from J; bases unmatched to any gene: 2. CDR1 MGHRA and CDR2 YSYEKL come from the germline V gene. The CDR3 consists of 14 residues. The CDR3 spells CASSQGQGRNTIYF. The CDR3 nucleotides read TGCGCCAGCAGCCAGGGACAGGGAAGAAACACCATATATTTT.